These T cell receptor beta chains were read from a single sample in a study of T cell changes during pregnancy in multiple sclerosis. Here immunoSEQ multiplex PCR was the method, and the copy in TCRdb shows in-frame clones only, minus some. This sample has approximately 59,000 clones, with around 91% found just once. The sequences come from peripheral blood, collected in the third trimester of pregnancy. The origin of the receptors is a female donor in good health, enrolled as a control in a pregnancy study. The CDR3 runs from the conserved cysteine through the conserved F or W. Each record gives: D gene, J gene, V gene, clone size, CDR3 protein, CDR3 DNA. A D gene is named only where the DNA matches it firmly. Clone size is stated in some rows and not others, as once, few, many or a class when expanded.

D: NA
J: TRBJ1-3
V: TRBV5-6
size: NA
CDR3: CASSLPGRNTIYF
DNA: TGTGCCAGCAGCTTGCCAGGGCGAAACACCATATATTTT

D: NA
J: TRBJ2-5
V: TRBV28
size: NA
CDR3: CASSFVRVSSQETQYF
DNA: TGTGCCAGCAGTTTCGTCCGGGTGTCCTCCCAAGAGACCCAGTACTTC

D: NA
J: TRBJ1-1
V: TRBV7-2
size: NA
CDR3: CASSLEGVTEAFF
DNA: TGTGCCAGCAGCTTAGAAGGGGTTACTGAAGCTTTCTTT

D: NA
J: TRBJ1-2
V: TRBV6-5
size: NA
CDR3: CASSSRRQEGPYGYTF
DNA: TGTGCCAGCAGTTCCCGCCGTCAGGAAGGCCCCTATGGCTACACCTTC

D: TRBD2
J: TRBJ2-1
V: TRBV7-2
size: once
CDR3: CASSLSGGANEQFF
DNA: TGTGCCAGCAGCTTGAGCGGGGGGGCGAATGAGCAGTTCTTC

D: TRBD1
J: TRBJ1-1
V: TRBV4-2
size: NA
CDR3: CASSQDRDRSNTEAFF
DNA: TGTGCCAGCAGCCAAGATAGGGACAGGTCGAACACTGAAGCTTTCTTT

D: TRBD1
J: TRBJ1-1
V: TRBV6-5
size: NA
CDR3: CASSYSGQSTEAFF
DNA: TGTGCCAGCAGTTACTCGGGACAGTCGACTGAAGCTTTCTTT

D: TRBD1
J: TRBJ1-6
V: TRBV7-8
size: NA
CDR3: CASSLGQGYRNSPLHF
DNA: TGTGCCAGCAGCTTAGGACAGGGGTATCGTAATTCACCCCTCCACTTT

D: NA
J: TRBJ1-1
V: TRBV7-6
size: NA
CDR3: CASSSTGPPNTEAFF
DNA: TGTGCCAGCAGCTCGACAGGACCTCCCAACACTGAAGCTTTCTTT

D: NA
J: TRBJ1-2
V: TRBV7-9
size: few
CDR3: CASSLETAFNYGYTF
DNA: TGTGCCAGCAGCTTAGAGACAGCGTTTAACTATGGCTACACCTTC

D: TRBD1
J: TRBJ1-2
V: TRBV10-3
size: NA
CDR3: CAIRQQGRDYGYTF
DNA: TGTGCCATCAGACAACAGGGGAGAGACTATGGCTACACCTTC

D: TRBD2
J: TRBJ2-7
V: TRBV14
size: NA
CDR3: CASSPPLAGGQFYEQYF
DNA: TGTGCCAGCAGCCCCCCTTTAGCGGGGGGGCAATTCTACGAGCAGTACTTC

D: NA
J: TRBJ1-1
V: TRBV11-2
size: NA
CDR3: CASSPSLNTEAFF
DNA: TGTGCCAGCAGCCCCTCTTTGAACACTGAAGCTTTCTTT

D: TRBD2
J: TRBJ2-5
V: TRBV4-3
size: NA
CDR3: CASSQDGGLAGGPSNATQYF
DNA: TGCGCCAGCAGCCAAGATGGAGGACTAGCGGGGGGCCCCAGTAATGCGACCCAGTACTTC

D: TRBD1
J: TRBJ1-5
V: TRBV28
size: NA
CDR3: CASSRTGGTGQPQHF
DNA: TGTGCCAGCAGCAGAACAGGGGGTACGGGTCAGCCCCAGCATTTT

D: NA
J: TRBJ1-3
V: TRBV4-2
size: NA
CDR3: CASSQDQGRKTIYF
DNA: TGTGCCAGCAGCCAAGATCAGGGGCGAAAAACCATATATTTT

D: TRBD2
J: TRBJ2-1
V: TRBV7-3
size: NA
CDR3: CASSREGWGSEQFF
DNA: TGTGCCAGCAGCCGGGAGGGCTGGGGGAGTGAGCAGTTCTTC

D: TRBD1
J: TRBJ1-2
V: TRBV6-6
size: NA
CDR3: CASSSLTGGYGYTF
DNA: TGTGCCAGCAGTTCCCTGACAGGGGGGTATGGCTACACCTTC

D: NA
J: TRBJ2-3
V: TRBV5-1
size: NA
CDR3: CASSSGSTDTQYF
DNA: TGCGCCAGCAGCTCAGGAAGCACAGATACGCAGTATTTT

D: TRBD2
J: TRBJ2-5
V: TRBV5-1
size: NA
CDR3: CASSVTSGGRETQYF
DNA: TGCGCCAGCAGCGTAACTAGCGGGGGACGAGAGACCCAGTACTTC

D: NA
J: TRBJ1-2
V: TRBV11-1
size: NA
CDR3: CASSPTGGYGYTF
DNA: TGTGCCAGCAGCCCGACAGGAGGCTATGGCTACACCTTC

D: NA
J: TRBJ1-1
V: TRBV18
size: NA
CDR3: CASSPQTGNTEAFF
DNA: TGTGCCAGCTCACCACAGACAGGGAACACTGAAGCTTTCTTT

D: NA
J: TRBJ2-7
V: TRBV7-6
size: few
CDR3: CASSLGRREQYF
DNA: TGTGCCAGCAGCTTAGGGAGGCGCGAGCAGTACTTC

D: TRBD2
J: TRBJ2-7
V: TRBV4-3
size: NA
CDR3: CASSQETSGGMIYEQYF
DNA: TGCGCCAGCAGCCAAGAAACTAGCGGGGGTATGATCTACGAGCAGTACTTC